This entry describes one T cell receptor (beta chain). The data stem from a study of blood T cell repertoires in COVID-19. The overall study: The analysed material was cDNA or gDNA that came from T cells, B-cell-depleted T cells, or PBMCs.

Per the authors' pipeline: Reference gene primers were amplified, and this amplification served to estimate nucleated cell counts. Sequencing was performed with immunoSEQ multiplex PCR; in TCRdb, only in-frame clones are kept and a portion is missing. V, J and clone size derive from that table, while D and trimming were established from the DNA sequence. The sample contains more than 45,000 clones, 70% to 90% of which appear only once. V shed 6 bases, J shed 3 bases, and the junction held 2 bases outside the gene matches. CDR3 length: 14 residues. Germline assignment: CDR1 SNHLY and CDR2 FYNNEI. The TCR originated in a human donor in a cohort sampled during active COVID-19. Specimen: peripheral blood. V is TRBV2 and J is TRBJ2-1, with 10 bases that match TRBD2. The CDR3 DNA reads as TGTGCCAGCAGGCGACTAGCGGGCTACAATGAGCAGTTCTTC. Its protein product is CASRRLAGYNEQFF.